The present T cell receptor beta chain was sequenced within a study of T cells after somatic rescue of genetic block (dated by TCRdb to 2018 to 2021). Context from the whole study: The study assessed how robust, over the long term, a T-cell system was when the system had developed through somatic rescue of a genetic block in T-cell development.

Reading the germline V gene (reference sequence) gives CDR1 SGHNT and CDR2 YYREEE. A distance of 5 bases separates the germline ends of V and J, which lose 0 bases and 2 bases respectively. Measured from the cysteine to the phenylalanine, the CDR3 is 13 residues long. Here the CDR3 DNA is all that survives: 39 bases in frame from base 1. As regards this clone: The clone's antigen remains unknown. Per-nucleotide qualities are absent, and no much larger clonotype sits a single base away.

The library was built by means of the immunoSEQ multiplex PCR assay. Imported from immuneACCESS, the table was reduced by TCRdb to in-frame sequences with V and J called. These copies leave out some clones; in studies compared against another copy, an unresolved V gene accounts for under half, and the cause of the remainder is not known. The sample has about 68,000 clones on record, around 90% of them singletons. In total, the top ten clones hold roughly 2.8% of the sample. The source is a man aged 35 to 55. Sequencing was performed on peripheral blood mononuclear cells (PBMCs). The chain joins TRBV5-4 to TRBJ2-5, with the D call tentatively TRBD1 or TRBD2, each fitting 5 bases. The DNA reads as follows: TGTGCCAGCAGCTTGGGGGGGCAAGAGACCCAGTACTTC. Translated, it reads CASSLGGQETQYF.